This T cell receptor beta chain emerged from a study of blood T cell repertoires in COVID-19. On the study more broadly: Sources were T cells, B-cell-depleted T cells, or PBMCs; the material itself was cDNA or gDNA.

This CDR3 contains 13 residues. Trimming pared 3 bases from V and 3 bases from J, leaving 9 bases between. How the authors handled the data: Amplification with reference gene primers provided the estimates of nucleated cell counts. TCRdb keeps only in-frame clones here, not all; method: immunoSEQ multiplex PCR. D and trimming were read from the DNA, whereas the V and J calls and clone size are those reported in that table. The repertoire holds a few hundred thousand clones, with about 79% as singletons. The gene calls are TRBV12-3 or TRBV12-4 and TRBJ2-7; D is perhaps TRBD1 (6 bases). What was sequenced was peripheral blood. The TCR originated in a woman between 35 and 50 years old who had recovered from COVID-19. Here the CDR3 reads CASSFTGSYEQYF. In DNA form, the CDR3 reads TGTGCCAGCAGTTTTACAGGGAGCTACGAGCAGTACTTC.